The present TCR beta chain was sequenced within a study of CD8+ T cells in alopecia areata. Overall study findings and caveats: While tofacitinib was given, many expanded lesional clones persisted in scalp and blood.

The CDR3 consists of 16 residues. Germline CDR1 MNHEY, CDR2 SMNVEV (reference sequence). The V gene end was trimmed by 4 bases and the J gene end by 5 bases; junction bases not matched to a gene: 11. Following RNA extraction, reverse transcription yielded cDNA that acted as the sequencing template. TCRdb's table, derived via immunoSEQ multiplex PCR, lists solely in-frame clones and lacks some. The sample holds 150,000 to 200,000 clones; 50% to 75% are singletons and the top ten take approximately 16%. Details on this clone: What it binds is unknown.

Described treatment: oral pan-JAK inhibitor, 5-10 mg twice daily. The starting material was CD4+ T cells sorted from blood, obtained at approximately week 56, from a patient treated with tofacitinib. The genes are TRBV27 and TRBJ2-7; TRBD1 matches at 10 bases. The source is a human donor with alopecia areata. The CDR3 nucleotides read TGTGCCAGCAGTTCCATCGCCGGGACAGGGGCGAACGAGCAGTACTTC. This gives the protein CASSSIAGTGANEQYF.